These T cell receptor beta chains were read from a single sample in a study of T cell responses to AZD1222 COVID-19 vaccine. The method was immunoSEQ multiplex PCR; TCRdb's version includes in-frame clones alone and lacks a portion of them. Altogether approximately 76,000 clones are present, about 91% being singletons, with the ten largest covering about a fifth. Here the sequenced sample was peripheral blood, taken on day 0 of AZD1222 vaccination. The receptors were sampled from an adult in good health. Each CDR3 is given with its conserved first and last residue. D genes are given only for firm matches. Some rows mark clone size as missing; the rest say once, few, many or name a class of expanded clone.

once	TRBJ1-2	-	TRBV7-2	TGTGCCAGCAGCTTGGAGCGACCATATAGGTACACCTTC	CASSLERPYRYTF
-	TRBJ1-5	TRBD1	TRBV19	TGTGCCAGTAGTATTGTTCAGGGGGCTATCAATCAGCCCCAGCATTTT	CASSIVQGAINQPQHF
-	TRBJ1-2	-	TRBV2	TGTGCCAGCAGCCGTACCCCGTCAGCCGACTATGGCTACACCTTC	CASSRTPSADYGYTF
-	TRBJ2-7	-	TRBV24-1	TGTGCCACCGCCCAGGGGGGGAGGCAGTACTTC	CATAQGGRQYF
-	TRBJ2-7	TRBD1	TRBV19	TGTGCCAGTAGTATCTCGGGACAGGCCTACGAGCAGTACTTC	CASSISGQAYEQYF
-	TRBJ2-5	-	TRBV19	TGTGCCAGTAGACAGGGAAGGGAGACCCAGTACTTC	CASRQGRETQYF
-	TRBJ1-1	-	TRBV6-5	TGTGCCAGCAGTATACAGGGTCTCGCTGAAGCTTTCTTT	CASSIQGLAEAFF
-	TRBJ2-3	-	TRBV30	TGTGCCTGGGGACCCAGCACAGATACGCAGTATTTT	CAWGPSTDTQYF
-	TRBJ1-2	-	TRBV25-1	TGTGCCAGCAGTCTCGGGGCTCTCGATGGCTACACCTTC	CASSLGALDGYTF
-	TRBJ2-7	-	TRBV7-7	TGTGCTAGCAGCCGAAACGTTCAAGCGGAGCAGTACTTC	CASSRNVQAEQYF
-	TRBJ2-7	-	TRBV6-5	TGTGCCAGCAGTTACTCGTGGCGGAATTCCTACGAGCAGTACTTC	CASSYSWRNSYEQYF
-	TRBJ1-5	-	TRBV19	TGTGCCAGTAGCCTCAGGGGTCAGCCCCAGCATTTT	CASSLRGQPQHF
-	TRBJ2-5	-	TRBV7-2	TGTGCCAGCAGCTTAGGAGGGATCGGGGAGACCCAGTACTTC	CASSLGGIGETQYF
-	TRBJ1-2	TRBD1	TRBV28	TGTGCCAGCAGTTTGGGGACAGGGAGAAACTATGGCTACACCTTC	CASSLGTGRNYGYTF
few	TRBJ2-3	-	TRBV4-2	TGTGCCAGCAGCCAAGTCTCAGATACGCAGTATTTT	CASSQVSDTQYF
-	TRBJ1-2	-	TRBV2	TGTGCCAGCAGCCAAACAGTAATCTTCAATGGCTACACCTTC	CASSQTVIFNGYTF
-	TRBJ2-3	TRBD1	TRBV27	TGTGCCAGCAGTTCAGGGACAGGGGGACTTGCTAGCACAGATACGCAGTATTTT	CASSSGTGGLASTDTQYF
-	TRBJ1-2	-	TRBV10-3	TGTGCCATCAGTGATAACAGGGACTATGGCTACACCTTC	CAISDNRDYGYTF
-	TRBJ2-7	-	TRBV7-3	TGTGCCAGCAGCTTACCCCAGGGTGAGCAGTACTTC	CASSLPQGEQYF
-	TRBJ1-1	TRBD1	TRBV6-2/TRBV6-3	TGTGCCAGCAGTTACTTCAGGGGGAGAGCTTTCTTT	CASSYFRGRAFF
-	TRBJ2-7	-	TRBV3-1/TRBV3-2	TGTGCCAGCAGCCAAGATAGAGGCGAGCAGTACTTC	CASSQDRGEQYF
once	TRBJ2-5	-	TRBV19	TGTGCCAGTAGTATAACGACAGACCAAGAGACCCAGTACTTC	CASSITTDQETQYF
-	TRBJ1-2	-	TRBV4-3	TGCGCCAGCAGCCAAGGACTGAGGGGGAATAACTATGGCTACACCTTC	CASSQGLRGNNYGYTF
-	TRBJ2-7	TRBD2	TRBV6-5	TGTGCCAGCAGTTATGCGGCTAGCGGGGGCCAGCAGTACTTC	CASSYAASGGQQYF
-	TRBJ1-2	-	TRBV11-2	TGTGCCAGCAGCTTATTTAATGGCATCGAGAACTATGGCTACACCTTC	CASSLFNGIENYGYTF
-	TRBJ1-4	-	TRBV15	TGTGCCACCAGCAGCCGACAGGTGAGCGAAAAACTGTTTTTT	CATSSRQVSEKLFF
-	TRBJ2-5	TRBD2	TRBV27	TGTGCCAGCAGCCCAAGCCCGGGGACTAGCGGGGGTATGTACTTC	CASSPSPGTSGGMYF
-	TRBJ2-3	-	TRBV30	TGTGCCTGGAGTCCGACCGGGACTTCCCTCACAGATACGCAGTATTTT	CAWSPTGTSLTDTQYF
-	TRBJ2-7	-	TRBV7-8	TGTGCCAGCAGCCCCGGAAGAGTGTTTTATAACGAGCAGTACTTC	CASSPGRVFYNEQYF
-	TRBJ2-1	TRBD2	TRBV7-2	TGTGCCAGCAGCTTCCTCCGGAGAGCGGGGGGCCGGGATGAGCAGTTCTTC	CASSFLRRAGGRDEQFF
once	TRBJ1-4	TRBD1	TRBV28	TGTGCCAGCAGTTTCCGGGACAGGGGACCAAAACTGTTTTTT	CASSFRDRGPKLFF
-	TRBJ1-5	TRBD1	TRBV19	TGTGCCAGTAGTAGGACAGGGGATAGCAATCAGCCCCAGCATTTT	CASSRTGDSNQPQHF
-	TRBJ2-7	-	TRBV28	TGTGCCAGCAGTTTTACGGGGCTGGGGGTTTACGAGCAGTACTTC	CASSFTGLGVYEQYF
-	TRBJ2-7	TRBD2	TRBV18	TGTGCCAGCTCACCTATAGGGACTAGCGGGAACTACGAGCAGTACTTC	CASSPIGTSGNYEQYF
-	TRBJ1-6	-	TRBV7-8	TGTGCCAGCAGCCCTGGTGGGGCCGCGGAGTGGTATGTGGATTCACCCCTCCACTTT	CASSPGGAAEWYVDSPLHF
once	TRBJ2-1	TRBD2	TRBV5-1	TGCGCCAGCAGCGCGACTAGCGGGAGGGCCAATGAGCAGTTCTTC	CASSATSGRANEQFF
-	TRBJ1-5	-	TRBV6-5	TGTGCCAGCAGCCCAGGGACTTATAGCAATCAGCCCCAGCATTTT	CASSPGTYSNQPQHF
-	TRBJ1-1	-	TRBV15	TGTGCCACCAGCAGACCCACTTTGGGGACTGAAGCTTTCTTT	CATSRPTLGTEAFF
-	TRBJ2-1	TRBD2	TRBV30	TGTGCCTGGGAGACTAGCGCGGATTACAATGAGCAGTTCTTC	CAWETSADYNEQFF
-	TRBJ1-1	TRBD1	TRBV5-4	TGTGCCAGCAGCCCGGGACAGCAGAACACTGAAGCTTTCTTT	CASSPGQQNTEAFF
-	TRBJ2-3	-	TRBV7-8	TGTGCCAGCAGCATAAACCCCGGCGGGAATCAAAGGGATACGCAGTATTTT	CASSINPGGNQRDTQYF
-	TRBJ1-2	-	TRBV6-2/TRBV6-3	TGTGCCAGCAGTGCCCAGGATGGACCGCCAAACTATGGCTACACCTTC	CASSAQDGPPNYGYTF
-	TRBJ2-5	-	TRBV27	TGTGCCAGCAGGCCCCAGCTTGGGGGCCGAGAGGAGACCCAGTACTTC	CASRPQLGGREETQYF
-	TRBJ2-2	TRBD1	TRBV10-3	TGTGCCATCACCAAAGGGACAGGGGGCACCGGGGAGCTGTTTTTT	CAITKGTGGTGELFF
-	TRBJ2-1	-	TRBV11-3	TGTGCCAGCAGCCGCCGGACGGACAATGAGCAGTTCTTC	CASSRRTDNEQFF
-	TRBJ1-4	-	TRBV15	TGTGCCACCAGCAGAGATCTGGGGGATTGGGAAAAACTGTTTTTT	CATSRDLGDWEKLFF
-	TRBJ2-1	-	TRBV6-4	TGTGCCAGCAGTGACTCTGGGAACCCTTTCGATGAGCAGTTCTTC	CASSDSGNPFDEQFF
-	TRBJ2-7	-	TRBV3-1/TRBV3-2	TGTGCCAGCAGCAGTCTATACAGGGCAGACGAGCAGTACTTC	CASSSLYRADEQYF
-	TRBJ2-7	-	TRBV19	TGTGCCAGTAGTTCTGTCGGGATCGAGCAGTACTTC	CASSSVGIEQYF
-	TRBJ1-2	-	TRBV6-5	TGTGCCAGCACGAAGACGTCAGGGTGGGATGGCTACACCTTC	CASTKTSGWDGYTF
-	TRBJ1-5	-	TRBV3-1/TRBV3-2	TGTGCCAGCAGCCAAGATTTCCGGGACGGAGGTCTGGGCAATCAGCCCCAGCATTTT	CASSQDFRDGGLGNQPQHF
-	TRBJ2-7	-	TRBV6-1	TGTGCCAGCAGTGAATATGAGTACGAGCAGTACTTC	CASSEYEYEQYF
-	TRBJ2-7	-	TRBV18	TGTGCCAGCTCACCAGGCGCGGAAGGGGAGCAGTACTTC	CASSPGAEGEQYF
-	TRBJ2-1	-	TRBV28	TGTGCCAGCGTAGACAGTAGCTCCTACAATGAGCAGTTCTTC	CASVDSSSYNEQFF
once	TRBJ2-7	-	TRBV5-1	TGCGCCAGCAGCTCGGGGAGAGAGCAGTACTTC	CASSSGREQYF
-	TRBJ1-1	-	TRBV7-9	TGTGCCAGCAGACAGGACAGTGAAGCTTTCTTT	CASRQDSEAFF
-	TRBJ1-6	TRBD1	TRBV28	TGTGCCAGCAGTGCAGGGACAGGGGGCATCTCCTATAATTCACCCCTCCACTTT	CASSAGTGGISYNSPLHF
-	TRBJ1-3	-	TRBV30	TGTGCCTGGAAGGGAGGGAATGGAAACACCATATATTTT	CAWKGGNGNTIYF
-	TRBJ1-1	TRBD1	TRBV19	TGTGCCAGTAGTATACTGGGCAGGGGGCAAGACACTGAAGCTTTCTTT	CASSILGRGQDTEAFF
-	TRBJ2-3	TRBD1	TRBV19	TGTGCCAGTAGTACCCAGACAGGGCGAGGAGGAGATACGCAGTATTTT	CASSTQTGRGGDTQYF